The T cell receptor (beta chain) under discussion was sequenced for a study of cytomegalovirus exposure and HLA in healthy donors. The PCR ran on 60 Vbeta and 13 Jbeta primers. Sequencing was performed with immunoSEQ multiplex PCR; in TCRdb, only in-frame clones are kept and a portion is missing. The sample includes 150,000 to 200,000 clones, over 70% seen only once; the top ten take roughly 3%. Germline lookup yields CDR1 SGHKS and CDR2 YYEKEE (reference sequence). CDR3 size: 15 residues. V trimming: 4 bases; J trimming: 5 bases; junction bases outside the gene matches: 10. The TCR sequence derives from a woman between 50 and 59 years old in good health and CMV-seropositive. This chain joins TRBV5-5 and TRBJ2-5; 8 bases align to TRBD2. Sequencing used PBMCs. This CDR3 reads CASSPGGELVETQYF. CDR3 in DNA: TGTGCCAGCAGCCCGGGGGGGGAGTTGGTGGAGACCCAGTACTTC.